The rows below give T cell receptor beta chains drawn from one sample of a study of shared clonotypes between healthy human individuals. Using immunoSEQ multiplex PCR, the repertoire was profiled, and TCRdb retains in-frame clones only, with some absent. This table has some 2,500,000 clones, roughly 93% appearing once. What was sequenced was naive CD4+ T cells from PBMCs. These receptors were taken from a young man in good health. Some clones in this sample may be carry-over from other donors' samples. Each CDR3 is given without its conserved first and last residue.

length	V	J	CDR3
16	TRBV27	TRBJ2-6	ASSHRDRGGSGANVLT
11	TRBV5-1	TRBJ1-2	ASSFGGQGIYT
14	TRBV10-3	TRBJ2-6	ATRTGGSSGANVLT
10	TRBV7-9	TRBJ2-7	ASGAGGYEQY
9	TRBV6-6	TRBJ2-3	ASSGGDTQY
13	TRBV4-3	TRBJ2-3	ASSPQGAVRDTQY
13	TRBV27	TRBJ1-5	ASSEPGHFGQPQH
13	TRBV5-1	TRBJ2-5	ASSSPRMGGETQY
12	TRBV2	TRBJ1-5	ASSLVQSNQPQH
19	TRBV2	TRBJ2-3	ASSEGNRVLAGEGPTDTQY
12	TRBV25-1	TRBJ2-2	ASSVRGRPGELF
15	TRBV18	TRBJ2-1	ASSSTGTSGTVGEQF
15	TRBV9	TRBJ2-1	ASSVGFGGRSYNEQF
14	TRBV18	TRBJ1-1	ASSEYGTGLGTEAF
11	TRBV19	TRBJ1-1	ASGEGKGTEAF
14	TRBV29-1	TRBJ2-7	SVERVGIKRYYEQY
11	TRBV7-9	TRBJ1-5	ASSENEDQPQH
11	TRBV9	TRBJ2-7	ASSGPGPGEQY
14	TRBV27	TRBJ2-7	ASSFFIMDSVSEQY
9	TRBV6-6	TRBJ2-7	ASSTDYEQY
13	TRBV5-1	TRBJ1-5	ASSRGENSNQPQH
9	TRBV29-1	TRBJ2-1	SADGDNEQF
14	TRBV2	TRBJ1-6	ASSREGSSYNSPLH
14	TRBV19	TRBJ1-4	ASSPRRTTPNEKLF
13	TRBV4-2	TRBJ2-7	ASSQELAGTYEQY
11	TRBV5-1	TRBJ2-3	ASSLIPADTQY
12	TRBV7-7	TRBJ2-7	ASSLDFFSYEQY
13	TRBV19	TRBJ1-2	ASSLNQGSRYGYT
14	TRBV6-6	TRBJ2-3	ASSSLGGGPADTQY
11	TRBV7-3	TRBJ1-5	ASSLNSNQPQH
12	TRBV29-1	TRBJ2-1	SVEGAGGYNEQF
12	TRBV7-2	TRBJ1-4	ASSFGRAGEKLF
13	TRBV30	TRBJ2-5	AWSVGALGGETQY
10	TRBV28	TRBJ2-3	ASSPQGDTQY
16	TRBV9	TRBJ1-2	ASSVGPYTTSTLSGYT
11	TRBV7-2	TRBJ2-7	ASSRDRRREQY
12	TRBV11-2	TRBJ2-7	ASRGGAASYEQY
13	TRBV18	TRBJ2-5	ASSPRRDREETQY
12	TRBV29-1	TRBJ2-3	SVEPGLVGDTQY
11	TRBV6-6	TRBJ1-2	ASSRQGESGYT
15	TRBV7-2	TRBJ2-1	ASSLWGLAGGGSEQF
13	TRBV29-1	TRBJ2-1	SVGFKWSGHNEQF
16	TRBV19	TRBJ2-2	ASSIGFASLANTGELF
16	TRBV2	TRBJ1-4	ASSKGQGADTTNEKLF
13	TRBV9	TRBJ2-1	ASSALLRGPDEQF
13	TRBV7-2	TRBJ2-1	ASSLKPSRFNEQF
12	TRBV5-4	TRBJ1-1	ASSLETVNTEAF
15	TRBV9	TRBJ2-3	ASSVEGQGASTDTQY
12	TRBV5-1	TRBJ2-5	ASSLESAQETQY
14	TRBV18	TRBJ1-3	ASSRDSHPSGNTIY